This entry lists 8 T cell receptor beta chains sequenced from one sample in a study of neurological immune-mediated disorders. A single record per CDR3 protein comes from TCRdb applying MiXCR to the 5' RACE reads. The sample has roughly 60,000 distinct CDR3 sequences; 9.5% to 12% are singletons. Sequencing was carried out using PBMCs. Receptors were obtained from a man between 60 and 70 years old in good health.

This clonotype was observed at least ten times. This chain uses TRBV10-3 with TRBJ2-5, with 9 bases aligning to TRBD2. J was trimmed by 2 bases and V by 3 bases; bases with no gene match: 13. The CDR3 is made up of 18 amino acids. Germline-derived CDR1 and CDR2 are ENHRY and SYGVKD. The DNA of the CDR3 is TGTGCCATCAGTGAAGGTGGCAGAGCCAGCGGGGGGCAAGAGACCCAGTACTTC. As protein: CAISEGGRASGGQETQYF.

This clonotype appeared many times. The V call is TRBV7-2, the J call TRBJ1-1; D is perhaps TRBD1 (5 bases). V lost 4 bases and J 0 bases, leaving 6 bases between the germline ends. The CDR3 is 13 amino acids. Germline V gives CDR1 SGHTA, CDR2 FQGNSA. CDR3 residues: CASSSGMNTEAFF. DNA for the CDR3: TGTGCCAGCAGCTCAGGGATGAACACTGAAGCTTTCTTT.

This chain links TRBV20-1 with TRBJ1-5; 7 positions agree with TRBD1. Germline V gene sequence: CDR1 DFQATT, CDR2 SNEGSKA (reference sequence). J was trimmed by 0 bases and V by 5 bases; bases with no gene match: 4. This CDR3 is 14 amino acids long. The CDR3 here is CSAPDRRSNQPQHF. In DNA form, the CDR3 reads TGCAGTGCTCCGGACAGGCGTAGCAATCAGCCCCAGCATTTT.

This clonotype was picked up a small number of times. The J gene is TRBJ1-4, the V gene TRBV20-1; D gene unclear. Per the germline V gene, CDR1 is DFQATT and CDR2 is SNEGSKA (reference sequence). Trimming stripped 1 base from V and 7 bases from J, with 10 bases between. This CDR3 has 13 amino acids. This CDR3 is CSARVLPGEKLFF. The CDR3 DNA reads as TGCAGTGCTAGAGTCCTCCCTGGTGAAAAACTGTTTTTT.

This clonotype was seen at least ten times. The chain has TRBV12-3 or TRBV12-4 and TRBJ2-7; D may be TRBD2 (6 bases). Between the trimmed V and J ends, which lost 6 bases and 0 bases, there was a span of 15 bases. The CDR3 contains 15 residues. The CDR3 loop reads CASSGGALFSYEQYF. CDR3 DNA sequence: TGTGCCAGCAGCGGAGGGGCCCTTTTCTCCTACGAGCAGTACTTC.

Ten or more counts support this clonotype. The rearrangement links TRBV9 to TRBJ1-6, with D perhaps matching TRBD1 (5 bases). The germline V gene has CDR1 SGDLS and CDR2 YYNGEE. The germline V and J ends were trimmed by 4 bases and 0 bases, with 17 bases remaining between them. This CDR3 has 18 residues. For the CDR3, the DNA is TGTGCCAGCAGCTCCCCTGCGGGGGGAAGCTCCTATAATTCACCCCTCCACTTT. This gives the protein CASSSPAGGSSYNSPLHF.

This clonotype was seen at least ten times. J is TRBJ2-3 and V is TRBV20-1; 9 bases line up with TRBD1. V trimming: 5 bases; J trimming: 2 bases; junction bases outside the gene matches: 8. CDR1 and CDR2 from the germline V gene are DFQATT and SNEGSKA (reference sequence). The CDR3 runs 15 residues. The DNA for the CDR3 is TGCAGTGCTTCTCGACAGGGGGGAAACACAGATACGCAGTATTTT. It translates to CSASRQGGNTDTQYF.

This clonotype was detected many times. The CDR3, as DNA: TGTGCCAGCAGCTCTCCGCAGGATACGCAGTATTTT. Translation: CASSSPQDTQYF. The rearrangement uses TRBV7-3 and TRBJ2-3; D not resolved. Germline loops: CDR1 SGHTA, CDR2 FQGTGA. The CDR3 contains 12 residues. V was trimmed by 4 bases and J by 6 bases, leaving 8 bases between them.